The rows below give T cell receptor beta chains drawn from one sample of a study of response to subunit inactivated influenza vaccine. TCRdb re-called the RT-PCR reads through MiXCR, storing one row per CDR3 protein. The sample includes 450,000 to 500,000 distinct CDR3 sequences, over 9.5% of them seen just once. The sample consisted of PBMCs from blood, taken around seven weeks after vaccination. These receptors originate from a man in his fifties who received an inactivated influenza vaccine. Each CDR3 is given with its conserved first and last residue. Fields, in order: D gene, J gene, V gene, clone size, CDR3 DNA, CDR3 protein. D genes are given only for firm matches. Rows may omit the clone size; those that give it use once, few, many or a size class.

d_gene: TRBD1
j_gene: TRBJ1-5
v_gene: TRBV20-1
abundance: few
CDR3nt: TGCAGTGCTAGAGGTTCCGGGACAGGGGTTAATGTAGTTCAGCCCCAGCATTTT
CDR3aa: CSARGSGTGVNVVQPQHF

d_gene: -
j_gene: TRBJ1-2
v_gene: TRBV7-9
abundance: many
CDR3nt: TGTGCCAGCAGCTTACCGGGGGCTATGGGCTACACCTTC
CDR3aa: CASSLPGAMGYTF

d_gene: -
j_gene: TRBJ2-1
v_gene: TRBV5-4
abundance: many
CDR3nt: TGTGCCAGCAGTAGCGATAATGAGCAGTTCTTC
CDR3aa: CASSSDNEQFF

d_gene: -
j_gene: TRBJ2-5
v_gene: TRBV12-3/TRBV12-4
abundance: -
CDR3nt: TGTGCCAGCAGTTTAAGTCAAGGGGGGCCAGGAGAGACCCAGTACTTC
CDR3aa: CASSLSQGGPGETQYF

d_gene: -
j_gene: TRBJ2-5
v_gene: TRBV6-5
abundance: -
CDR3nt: TGTGCCAGCAGTTACTCGTTCCCCAGGGATGGGGAGACCCAGTACTTC
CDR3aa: CASSYSFPRDGETQYF

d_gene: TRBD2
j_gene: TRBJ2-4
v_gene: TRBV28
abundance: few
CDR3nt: TGTGCCAGCAGCCGTCCGGGAGGTGTAGCCAAAAACATTCAGTACTTC
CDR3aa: CASSRPGGVAKNIQYF

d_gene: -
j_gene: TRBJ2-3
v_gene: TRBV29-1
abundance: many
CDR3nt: TGCAGCGTTGAGGGCCTCACAGATACGCAGTATTTT
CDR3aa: CSVEGLTDTQYF

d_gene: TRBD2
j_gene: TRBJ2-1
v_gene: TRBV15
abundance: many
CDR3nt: TGTGCCACCAGCAGAGATATATTTAGCGGGGCTTGGGGGGCGCCCAGCTTAACCTACAATGAGCAGTTCTTC
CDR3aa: CATSRDIFSGAWGAPSLTYNEQFF

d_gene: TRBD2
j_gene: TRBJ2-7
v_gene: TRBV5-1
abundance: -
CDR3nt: TGCGCCAGCAGCGAACTAGCGGGTTCTTTCTACGAGCAGTACTTC
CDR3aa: CASSELAGSFYEQYF

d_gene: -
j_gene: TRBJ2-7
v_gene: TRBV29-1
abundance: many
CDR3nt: TGCAGCGTTGAAGATGGATTATACTACGAGCAGTACTTC
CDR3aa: CSVEDGLYYEQYF

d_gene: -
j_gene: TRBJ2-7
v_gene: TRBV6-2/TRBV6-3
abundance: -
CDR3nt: TGTGCCAGCAGTCCCTTGATAAACGGCGAGCAGTACTTC
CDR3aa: CASSPLINGEQYF

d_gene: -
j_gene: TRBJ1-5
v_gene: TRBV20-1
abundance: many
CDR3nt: TGCAGTGCTAGAGGGGGGGGCGGTCAGCCCCAGCATTTT
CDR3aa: CSARGGGGQPQHF

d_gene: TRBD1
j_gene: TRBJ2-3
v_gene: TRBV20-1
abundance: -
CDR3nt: TGCAGTGCTAGCCAGGGGACAGACACAGATACGCAGTATTTT
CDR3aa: CSASQGTDTDTQYF

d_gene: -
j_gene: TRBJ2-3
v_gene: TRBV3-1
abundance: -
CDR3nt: TGTGCCAGCAGGGCCCATTCATGGGGCACAGATACGCAGTATTTT
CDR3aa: CASRAHSWGTDTQYF

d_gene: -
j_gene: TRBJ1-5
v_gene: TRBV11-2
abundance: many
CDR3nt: TGTGCCAGCAGCGAACTCGATCAGCCCCAGCATTTT
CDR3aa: CASSELDQPQHF

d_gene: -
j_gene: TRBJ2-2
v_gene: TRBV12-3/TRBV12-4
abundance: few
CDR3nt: TGTGCCAGCACCCTCTCCGGGGAGCTGTTTTTT
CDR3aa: CASTLSGELFF

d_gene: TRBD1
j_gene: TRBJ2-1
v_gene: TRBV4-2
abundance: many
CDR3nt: TGTGCCAGCAGCCAAGAACCTGGGACAGGACCTTACAATGAGCAGTTCTTC
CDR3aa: CASSQEPGTGPYNEQFF

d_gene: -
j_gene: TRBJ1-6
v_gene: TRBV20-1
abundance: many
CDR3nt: TGCAGTGCTAGTAGCGACTCCAACCATTCACCCCTCCACTTT
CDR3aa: CSASSDSNHSPLHF

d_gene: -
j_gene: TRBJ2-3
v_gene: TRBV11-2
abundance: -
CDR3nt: TGTGCCAGCAGCTTAGAGGTGGATGATACGCAGTATTTT
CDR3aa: CASSLEVDDTQYF

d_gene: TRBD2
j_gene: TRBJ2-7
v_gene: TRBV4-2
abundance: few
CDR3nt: TGTGCCAGCAGCCAGGGTCAACTAGCGGGGTTATACGAGCAGTACTTC
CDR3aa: CASSQGQLAGLYEQYF

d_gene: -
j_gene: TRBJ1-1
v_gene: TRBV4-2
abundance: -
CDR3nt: TGTGCCAGCTGCCCTTCCGACAGGACGAACACTGAAGCTTTCTTT
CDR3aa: CASCPSDRTNTEAFF

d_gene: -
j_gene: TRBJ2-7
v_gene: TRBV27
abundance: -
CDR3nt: TGTGCCAGCAGTTTAGTGGGCGGGGACTCCTACGAGCAGTACTTC
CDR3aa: CASSLVGGDSYEQYF

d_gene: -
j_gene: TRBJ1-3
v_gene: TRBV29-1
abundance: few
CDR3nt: TGCAGCGTTGAACAGGGAGGAAACACCATATATTTT
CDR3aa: CSVEQGGNTIYF

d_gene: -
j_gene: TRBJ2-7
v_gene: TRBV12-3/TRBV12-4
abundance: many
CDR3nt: TGTGCCAGCAGTTCATCATATAATTACGAGCAGTACTTC
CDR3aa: CASSSSYNYEQYF

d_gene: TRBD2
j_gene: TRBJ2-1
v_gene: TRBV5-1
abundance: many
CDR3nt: TGCGCCAGCAGCTTGGCGGGAGGGCTTGAGAATGAGCAGTTCTTC
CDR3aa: CASSLAGGLENEQFF

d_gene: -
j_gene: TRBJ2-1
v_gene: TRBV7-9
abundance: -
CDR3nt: TGTGCCAGCAATCTATACAATGAGCAGTTCTTC
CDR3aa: CASNLYNEQFF

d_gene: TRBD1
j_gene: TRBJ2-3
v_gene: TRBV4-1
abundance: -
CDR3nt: TGCGCCAGCAGAGAAGGTAGGGGGCTGCGCACAGATACGCAGTATTTT
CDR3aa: CASREGRGLRTDTQYF